This TCR beta chain is drawn from a study of OX40 agonist ivuxolimab in advanced cancers. Study as a whole: Every patient in dose escalation had hepatocellular carcinoma, melanoma, renal cell or head and neck cancer.

Germline values: CDR1 MDHEN, CDR2 SYDVKM. CDR3 length: 17 amino acids. V was shortened by 4 bases and J by 0 bases, with 13 bases between the two germline ends. TCRdb's copy holds only in-frame clones and misses some; the assay was immunoSEQ multiplex PCR. The sample carries roughly 70,000 clones, more than 75% recorded once. This clone occurred a few times. This sequence was found in an adult with an advanced solid tumor such as melanoma, head and neck, liver or kidney cancer. The chain carries TRBV28 and TRBJ1-6; D is uncertain. The sequencing used CD4+ or CD8+ T cells sorted from blood, collected in a trial of the OX40 agonist ivuxolimab. The CDR3 sequence: CASSSSRSRSYNSPLHF. CDR3 sequence (DNA): TGTGCCAGCAGTTCCTCACGGTCCCGCTCCTATAATTCACCCCTCCACTTT.